Described below is a single T cell receptor (beta chain) sequence and its context. This clonotype was detected a few times. The antigen it recognizes is unknown. No qualities accompany the bases; no much larger clone lies one base away. This entry belongs to a study of molecular identifiers for immune sequencing clone quantification listed by TCRdb under 2018. Notes on the research overall: In a replicate experiment, RNA from approximately 22,000 or 94,000 naive CD8 T cells was split into five aliquots, four of which were sequenced. This methods study used CD8 T cells to benchmark TCR RNA copy counting and molecular-identifier clustering-based TCR repertoire sequencing (MIDCIRS).

Ends trimmed: V by 3 bases, J by 2 bases; bases unmatched to a gene: 5. Spanning cysteine to phenylalanine, the CDR3 consists of 16 amino acids. Left in the record is the CDR3 DNA by itself, 48 bases read in frame from the first base. Reading the germline V gene (reference sequence) gives CDR1 DFQATT and CDR2 SNEGSKA. Library construction relied on PCR. The data were produced on a NextSeq 500. Bulk TCR libraries were generated as previously described, with the TCR primers listed in Table S5 used. The Qiagen AllPrep DNA/RNA kit was used to purify total RNA. Before analysis, reads from multiple sequencing runs of one library were combined. Per the source publication's procedure: Only reads with exact TCR constant sequence were kept, trimmed to 150 nt, and grouped by their 12-nt molecular barcodes. Reads in each barcode group were sub-clustered using a 15% Levenshtein threshold, and a quality-weighted consensus sequence was built for each RNA molecule. Non-functional sequences were removed, as were lower-count sequences one edit away from another. Based on fitting two negative binomial distributions, any barcode sub-cluster with under 20% of the maximum read count was discarded. The public reads were reanalyzed by TCRdb: fastp trimming at Q25, MiXCR alignment, in-frame beta chains only. Rows are unified per CDR3 protein, each entry keeping the most common DNA and genes. TCRdb, rather than the study authors, made the V and J calls. The sample includes some 320,000 distinct CDR3 sequences, with roughly a quarter observed a single time. About 0.71% of the sample is taken by the ten largest.

Libraries of naive CD8 T cells were generated from roughly 21,000 to 960,000 sorted cells, with 10%, 30% or 50% of the purified RNA used. Naive CD8 T cells were FACS-sorted as CD8+CD4-CCR7+CD45RA+ on a BD FACSAria II into RLT Plus buffer. Detection sensitivity was tested by spiking Jurkat RNA equal to 9 to 10 TCR copies' worth into samples containing 20,000-1,000,000 naive CD8 T cells. CD8 T cells were enriched with RosetteSep CD8+ T Cell Enrichment Cocktail and Ficoll-Paque, followed by ACK red cell lysis. The full study reports these points: The naive libraries included spiked-in Jurkat TCR RNA (10 copies' worth), and this Jurkat TCR RNA is not part of the donor repertoire. Spiked-in Jurkat TCR RNA equivalent to a single cell was reported to be detectable even among more than 900,000 naive CD8 T cells. When barcode sub-clustering was not used, chimeric consensus sequences inflated TCR diversity, with chimeras reaching as high as 47%. Highly expanded clone sizes could be underestimated because identical TCR molecules may share a barcode. Modeling estimated 2.5 to 3.5 recovered TCR RNA copies per cell, compared with around 9.7 by digital PCR, which implies about 32% capture efficiency. In CMV-specific effector cells, clones with more than 20 RNA copies contained over 98% of molecules, whereas in naive cells such clones contained under 1% of molecules.

Material for sequencing was naive CD8+ T cells from blood, with Jurkat cell RNA spiked in. The meaning of the sample's cell subset or site label: FACS-sorted CD8+CD4-CCR7+CD45RA+ naive T cells. The V gene is TRBV20-1 and the J gene is TRBJ2-7; the central 15 bases match TRBD2. This clonotype was sampled from a human donor in good health. Some libraries in this study had Jurkat cell RNA spiked in. CDR3 sequence: CSARGLAGGLPYEQYF. The bases are TGCAGTGCTAGGGGACTAGCGGGGGGCCTACCCTACGAGCAGTACTTC.